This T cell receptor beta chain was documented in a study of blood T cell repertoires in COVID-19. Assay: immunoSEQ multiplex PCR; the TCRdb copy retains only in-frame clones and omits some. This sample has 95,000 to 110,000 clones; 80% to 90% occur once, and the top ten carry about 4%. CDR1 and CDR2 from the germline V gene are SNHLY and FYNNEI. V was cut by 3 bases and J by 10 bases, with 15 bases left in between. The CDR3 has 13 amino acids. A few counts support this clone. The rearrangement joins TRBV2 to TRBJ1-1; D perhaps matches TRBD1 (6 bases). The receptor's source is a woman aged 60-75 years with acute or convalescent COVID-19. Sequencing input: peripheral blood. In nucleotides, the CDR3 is TGTGCCAGCAGTGATACTGGGTGGACAGCAGCTTTCTTT. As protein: CASSDTGWTAAFF.